This TCR beta chain came from a study of cytomegalovirus exposure and HLA in healthy donors. In regard to this clone: Its target is unknown.

The PCR used 60 Vbeta and 13 Jbeta primers. Sequenced by immunoSEQ multiplex PCR; TCRdb stores in-frame clones only, minus some. Seen here are 180,000 or so clones, more than 60% observed once, and the top ten hold roughly 8%. General study points: A previous analysis found most TCR beta V segments productive roughly 87% or roughly 30% of the time.

V was trimmed by 3 bases and J by 0 bases, leaving 11 bases between them. CDR3 length equals 15 residues. Germline V gives CDR1 MDHEN, CDR2 SYDVKM. The chain recombines TRBV28 with TRBJ1-1, with D tentatively TRBD1 (6 bases). The receptor was derived from a woman aged 40 to 50 in good health and CMV-seropositive. Material for sequencing was PBMCs. The CDR3 DNA reads as TGTGCCAGCAGTTTTCGGGGACAAGTGAACACTGAAGCTTTCTTT. Protein sequence: CASSFRGQVNTEAFF.